Shown below are 15 T cell receptor beta chains from a single sample sequenced in a study of cytomegalovirus exposure and HLA in healthy donors. The PCR ran on 60 Vbeta and 13 Jbeta primers. TCRdb keeps only in-frame clones here, not all; method: immunoSEQ multiplex PCR. Here the sample spans some 110,000 clones, roughly 85% being singletons. The sample taken for sequencing was PBMCs. The receptors were gathered from a man under 40 in good health and CMV-seropositive.

This clone has only one observation. The gene calls are TRBV27 and TRBJ2-3; tentatively, D is TRBD1 (7 bases). This CDR3 has 18 amino acids. The germline gives CDR1 MNHEY, CDR2 SMNVEV (reference sequence). V was shortened by 4 bases and J by 0 bases, with 20 bases between the two germline ends. For the CDR3, the DNA is TGTGCCAGCAGTTCCCGGAGTTTTGCAGGGGGGAGCACAGATACGCAGTATTTT. Residues: CASSSRSFAGGSTDTQYF.

The chain couples TRBV19 to TRBJ1-4; TRBD1 aligns across 8 bases. V shed 0 bases and J 8 bases; nucleotides not matched to a gene: 2. The CDR3 has 14 amino acids. Germline V lookup: CDR1 LNHDA, CDR2 SQIVND (reference sequence). The CDR3 DNA is TGTGCCAGTAGTATAGACAGGGGGCGCGAAAAACTGTTTTTT. Residues: CASSIDRGREKLFF.

Worth noting for this clone: At one boundary the junction diverges from the germline segment, which might be a read error. This chain joins TRBV2 and TRBJ1-2, with D maybe TRBD1 (5 bases). Germline V gene data show CDR1 as SNHLY and CDR2 as FYNNEI. This CDR3 has 11 amino acids. As DNA, the CDR3 is TGTGTCAGCACCGCACTAGCACGACAGAACTTC. Its translation: CVSTALARQNF.

This clone was detected once. The CDR3 is CAWSGASNQPQHF. CDR3 nucleotide sequence: TGTGCCTGGAGTGGGGCCTCCAATCAGCCCCAGCATTTT. V is TRBV30 and J is TRBJ1-5; unclear D gene. V gave up 1 base and J gave up 3 bases, with 7 bases separating them. The CDR3 covers 13 residues. Per germline, CDR1 GTSNPN and CDR2 SVGIG (reference sequence).

The chain recombines TRBV28 with TRBJ2-4, with TRBD1 matching over 9 bases. The CDR3 consists of 16 residues. Germline-derived CDR1 and CDR2 are MDHEN and SYDVKM. The V and J ends lost 8 bases and 0 bases, in that order; junction bases with no gene match: 8. The CDR3 bases are TGTGCCAGCGGCACACAGGGGGCGGTAGCCAAAAACATTCAGTACTTC. It yields the protein CASGTQGAVAKNIQYF.

The J gene is TRBJ2-3, the V gene TRBV7-9; the D is unclear. V was shortened by 2 bases and J by 5 bases, with 5 bases between the two germline ends. Germline loops: CDR1 SEHNR, CDR2 FQNEAQ (reference sequence). The CDR3 has 12 residues. CDR3 nucleotide sequence: TGTGCCAGCAGCTTACTCTTAGATACGCAGTATTTT. This gives the protein CASSLLLDTQYF.

The chain uses TRBV29-1 and TRBJ2-3; 9 bases are shared with TRBD1. Losses at the gene ends were 3 bases for V and 0 bases for J; bases not matched to a gene: 1. In germline, CDR1 is SQVTM, CDR2 ANQGSEA. This CDR3 comprises 14 residues. CDR3 DNA: TGCAGCGTTGACGGACAGGGGAGCACAGATACGCAGTATTTT. The encoded protein is CSVDGQGSTDTQYF.

Concerning this clone: The junction departs from the called germline gene at one end, perhaps through a read error. The rearrangement joins TRBV7-9 to TRBJ1-4; tentatively, D is TRBD1 (5 bases). This CDR3 has 13 amino acids. The germline V gene has CDR1 SEHNR and CDR2 FQNEAQ (reference sequence). The CDR3 bases are TGTTCCAGCAGCTTGTTGTGGGGGGAGGAACTGTTTTTT. As protein: CSSSLLWGEELFF.

The J gene is TRBJ2-5, the V gene TRBV9; TRBD2 is a possible D gene (7 bases). Germline-derived CDR1 and CDR2 are SGDLS and YYNGEE. The germline V and J ends were trimmed by 4 bases and 2 bases, with 12 bases remaining between them. The CDR3 runs to 14 residues. CDR3 nucleotide sequence: TGTGCCAGCAGCCTCGGGGGGCAGCAAGAGACCCAGTACTTC. Translated, it gives CASSLGGQQETQYF.

The table lists this clone with a count of one. The J gene is TRBJ2-3, the V gene TRBV5-1; 8 bases are shared with TRBD1. In germline, CDR1 is SGHRS, CDR2 YFSETQ. Losses at the gene ends were 4 bases for V and 7 bases for J; bases not matched to a gene: 8. The CDR3 runs 14 residues. CDR3 coding DNA: TGCGCCAGCAGCCTGTGGACAGGGACGAATACGCAGTATTTT. It encodes CASSLWTGTNTQYF.

This clone was observed a handful of times. The V and J genes are TRBV2 and TRBJ1-2, with D possibly TRBD1 on 5 matching bases. Germline values: CDR1 SNHLY, CDR2 FYNNEI. The CDR3 loop spans 11 amino acids. V lost 8 bases and J 6 bases, leaving 10 bases between the germline ends. CDR3 residues: CASDRGDGYTF. The DNA of the CDR3 is TGTGCCAGCGACCGGGGGGATGGCTACACCTTC.

V is TRBV6-5 and J is TRBJ1-2, with no clear D. This CDR3 has 11 residues. Trimming removed 4 bases at V and 2 bases at J, with 2 bases between. Germline V gene data show CDR1 as MNHEY and CDR2 as SVGAGI. The CDR3 nucleotides are TGTGCCAGCAGTTTAAACTATGGCTACACCTTC. Translated, it gives CASSLNYGYTF.

The V and J genes are TRBV21-1 and TRBJ1-1. TRBV21-1 corresponds to a pseudogene. The CDR3 runs 14 residues. The CDR3 bases are TGTGCCAGCAGCAAAGCGCAGGCGGGGACTGAAGCTTTCTTT. Encoded protein: CASSKAQAGTEAFF.

V usage is TRBV19 and J usage is TRBJ1-5, with TRBD1 matching 9 bases. This CDR3 region has 16 residues. Looked up from germline, CDR1 is LNHDA and CDR2 is SQIVND (reference sequence). The trim removed 5 bases at V and 0 bases at J, leaving 5 bases unmatched. In nucleotides, the CDR3 is TGTGCCAGTAGTGCACAGGGGGCCCTTAGCAATCAGCCCCAGCATTTT. Translation gives CASSAQGALSNQPQHF.

The chain recombines TRBV9 with TRBJ2-1; a weak D match, TRBD2 (6 bases). The germline V gene encodes CDR1 SGDLS and CDR2 YYNGEE. Trimming pared 0 bases from V and 9 bases from J, leaving 13 bases between. This CDR3 spans 14 amino acids. The CDR3 DNA reads as TGTGCCAGCAGCGTAGTGGAGCGGGCGGTTGAGCAGTTCTTC. Residues: CASSVVERAVEQFF.